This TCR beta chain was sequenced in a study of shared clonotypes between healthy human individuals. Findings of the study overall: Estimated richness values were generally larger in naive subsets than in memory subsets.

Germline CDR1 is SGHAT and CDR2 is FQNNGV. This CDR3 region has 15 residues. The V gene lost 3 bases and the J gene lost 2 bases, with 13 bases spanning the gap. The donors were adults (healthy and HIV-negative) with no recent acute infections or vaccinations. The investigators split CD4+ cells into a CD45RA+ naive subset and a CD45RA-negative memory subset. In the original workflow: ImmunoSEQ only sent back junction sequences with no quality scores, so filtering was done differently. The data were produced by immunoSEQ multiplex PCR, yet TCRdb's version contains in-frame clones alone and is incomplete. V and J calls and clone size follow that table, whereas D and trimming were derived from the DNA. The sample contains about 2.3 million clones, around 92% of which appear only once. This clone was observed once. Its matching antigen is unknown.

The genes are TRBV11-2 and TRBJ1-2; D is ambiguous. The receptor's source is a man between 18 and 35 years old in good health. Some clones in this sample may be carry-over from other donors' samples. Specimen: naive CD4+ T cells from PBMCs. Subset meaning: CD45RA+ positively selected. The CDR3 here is CASSLDQETNYGYTF. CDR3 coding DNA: TGTGCCAGCAGCTTGGACCAGGAGACAAACTATGGCTACACCTTC.